Each of the 3 T cell receptor beta chains below was sequenced from the same sample in a study of blood T cell repertoires in COVID-19. Generated by immunoSEQ multiplex PCR, the TCRdb table keeps only in-frame clones and is missing some. Here the sample spans 190,000 or so clones, about 81% being singletons. Sequencing was carried out using peripheral blood. All receptors come from a woman at least 80 years old with COVID-19, enrolled during active disease.

This clone was found a few times. V usage is TRBV7-2 and J usage is TRBJ2-7; TRBD1 agrees at 8 bases. The CDR3 spans 14 residues. Germline CDR1 and CDR2: SGHTA and FQGNSA. Trimming cost V 7 bases and J 4 bases; bases outside gene matches: 9. CDR3 sequence reads: CASTEGQEIYEQYF. In DNA, the CDR3 is TGTGCCAGCACGGAGGGACAGGAGATATACGAGCAGTACTTC.

V usage is TRBV3-1 (or the pseudogene TRBV3-2) and J usage is TRBJ1-4; D call uncertain. Between the trimmed V and J ends, which lost 4 bases and 8 bases, there was a span of 14 bases. This CDR3 comprises 14 residues. Germline CDR1 is LGHDT and CDR2 is YNNKEL (reference sequence). CDR3 residues: CASSRPGREEKLFF. The CDR3 DNA reads as TGTGCCAGCAGCCGGCCGGGCCGGGAGGAAAAACTGTTTTTT.

For the CDR3, the DNA is TGTGCCAGCAGCCCCACTGGGGGGGGTAAGGTGAATGAGCAGTTCTTC. This encodes CASSPTGGGKVNEQFF. The chain employs TRBV28 and TRBJ2-1; TRBD2 matches at 7 bases. J was trimmed by 7 bases and V by 6 bases; bases with no gene match: 15. Germline assignment: CDR1 MDHEN and CDR2 SYDVKM. The CDR3 contains 16 residues.